The present T cell receptor beta chain was sequenced within a study of OX40 agonist ivuxolimab in advanced cancers. From germline, CDR1 is MNHNS and CDR2 SASEGT. The CDR3 sequence is 14 residues long. TCRdb's copy holds only in-frame clones and misses some; the assay was immunoSEQ multiplex PCR. Here the sample spans around 64,000 clones, 70% to 90% being singletons. The chain links TRBV6-1 to TRBJ2-7, with 7 bases that match TRBD1. This clonotype originated in an adult with an advanced solid tumor such as melanoma, head and neck, liver or kidney cancer. Sequencing was performed on CD4+ or CD8+ T cells sorted from blood, taken in a trial of the OX40 agonist ivuxolimab. The CDR3 sequence is CALERGQGVGEQYF. As DNA, the CDR3 is TGTGCTCTTGAAAGGGGGCAGGGAGTAGGTGAGCAGTACTTC.